This TCR beta chain is drawn from a study of T cells in Graves' hyperthyroidism and ophthalmopathy. Study-wide results and caveats: Blood held most thyroid clonotypes expanded above 0.001 frequency. A 13 V-J model separated ophthalmopathy from stable hyperthyroidism.

RNA transcripts were the template for amplifying TCR beta CDR3 regions. The HTBI set primed first-round TCR CDR3 RT-PCR. TCRdb used MiXCR to reprocess the multiplex PCR reads, holding one entry per CDR3 protein. The sample lists hundreds of thousands of distinct CDR3 sequences; over 35% were seen once. In patients aged 18 to 65, hyperthyroidism was newly diagnosed, with duration under 2 months. Each diagnosis drew on symptoms, thyroxine, TRAb, thyroid ultrasound and orbital computed tomography findings. This clonotype is a singleton in its sample. Its target is unknown. Germline is not matched at one junction end, which may reflect a read error. This clonotype originated in a man aged 18 to 35 with Graves' hyperthyroidism. Material: blood.

CDR3 nucleotides: TGTGCCAGCAGCGTAACGGGTCGGGGAGAAGGTTTCTTT. It is translated as CASSVTGRGEGFF. The gene calls are TRBV9 and TRBJ1-1, with no clear D. The germline V gene encodes CDR1 SGDLS and CDR2 YYNGEE. CDR3 length equals 13 residues.